This T cell receptor beta chain was retrieved from a study of T cells in Graves' hyperthyroidism and ophthalmopathy. Background on the study: Prior to any treatment, at the point of initial diagnosis, peripheral blood was collected. Findings of the study overall: Model predictions of ophthalmopathy came a median approximately 6.5 months before onset.

The V and J ends lost 0 bases and 3 bases respectively, with 12 bases between them. CDR3 length: 14 residues. Germline V gene data show CDR1 as DFQATT and CDR2 as SNEGSKA (reference sequence). Authors of the study amplified TCR beta CDR3 regions from RNA transcripts. Carried out on the TCR CDR3, a first-round RT-PCR used the HTBI primer set. TCRdb recomputed calls from the multiplex PCR reads with MiXCR, one row per CDR3 protein. The repertoire holds about 740,000 distinct CDR3 sequences, with roughly 15% as singletons. A few counts support this clonotype. The antigen is unknown. The origin of this receptor is a woman younger than 35 with Graves' hyperthyroidism. Sequencing used blood. The V and J genes are TRBV20-1 and TRBJ2-7, with TRBD1 as a possible D gene (6 bases). The CDR3 DNA follows: TGCAGTGCTAGAGATGGAAGGGGGTACTACGAGCAGTACTTC. It specifies CSARDGRGYYEQYF.